This T cell receptor beta chain was obtained from a study of metastatic and nonmetastatic thyroid tumors. The wider study: The authors compared repertoires across blood and tumor or nodule tissue from malignant and benign thyroid patients.

Authors' data handling: A classifier of distant metastasis in papillary thyroid cancer was built from CDR3 differences (across clinicopathological groups). TCRdb called clones again from the PCR reads with MiXCR. The V and J calls, along with clone size, are taken from TCRdb and not from the paper's own processing. The sample has tens of thousands of clones; 20% are singletons. Each patient came to thyroid surgery without any prior treatment (of any kind). The CDR3 spans 12 residues. CDR1 is DFQATT, CDR2 SNEGSKA, per germline (reference sequence). The V segment lost 7 bases and the J segment 8 bases; nucleotides outside the gene matches: 4.

The rearrangement joins TRBV20-1 to TRBJ2-1; 11 bases line up with TRBD2. The clonotype comes from a female donor with papillary thyroid cancer or a benign thyroid nodule (not recorded which). Some clones in this sample may be carry-over from other donors' samples. The source material was blood. The CDR3 region is CSVLAGDDEQFF. The DNA for the CDR3 is TGCAGTGTACTAGCGGGAGACGATGAGCAGTTCTTC.